The rows below give T cell receptor beta chains drawn from one sample of a study of blood T cells in healthy people across ages. MiXCR was run by TCRdb on the 5' RACE reads, yielding one entry per CDR3 protein. Among roughly 730,000 distinct CDR3 sequences listed, roughly three fifths were seen once. Sequenced sample: blood. The receptors derive from a man aged 35-49 years in good health. CDR3s leave out the opening cysteine and the closing phenylalanine or tryptophan. Rows may omit the clone size; those that give it use once, few, many or a size class.

CDR3aa: ASSQEGPRLAGGRRETQY
abundance: NA
v_gene: TRBV3-1
j_gene: TRBJ2-5

CDR3aa: ASNLRSLAGGGQDTQY
abundance: few
v_gene: TRBV28
j_gene: TRBJ2-3

CDR3aa: SASTWTSGGPTLAKNIQY
abundance: NA
v_gene: TRBV20-1
j_gene: TRBJ2-4

CDR3aa: ASSSARTSGVTTQY
abundance: NA
v_gene: TRBV5-5
j_gene: TRBJ2-5

CDR3aa: ASSLSGGDEQY
abundance: NA
v_gene: TRBV7-2
j_gene: TRBJ2-7

CDR3aa: ASSLEPAGGTGELF
abundance: NA
v_gene: TRBV5-1
j_gene: TRBJ2-2

CDR3aa: ASSLGGVSNQPQH
abundance: few
v_gene: TRBV7-2
j_gene: TRBJ1-5

CDR3aa: ASTPDRDAEQF
abundance: few
v_gene: TRBV11-3
j_gene: TRBJ2-1

CDR3aa: ASHIPGQGQETQF
abundance: NA
v_gene: TRBV2
j_gene: NA

CDR3aa: ASSVGIGGSYEQY
abundance: NA
v_gene: TRBV9
j_gene: TRBJ2-7

CDR3aa: ASSYSLLSGEQY
abundance: NA
v_gene: TRBV6-6
j_gene: NA

CDR3aa: AWSGREQF
abundance: NA
v_gene: TRBV30
j_gene: TRBJ2-1

CDR3aa: AISLDSSTDTQY
abundance: NA
v_gene: TRBV10-3
j_gene: TRBJ2-3

CDR3aa: SAMPGRSNNEQF
abundance: NA
v_gene: TRBV29-1
j_gene: TRBJ2-1

CDR3aa: ASSLALQGSSYNEQF
abundance: NA
v_gene: TRBV12-3/TRBV12-4
j_gene: TRBJ2-1

CDR3aa: ASSVYLATEQY
abundance: NA
v_gene: TRBV27
j_gene: TRBJ2-7

CDR3aa: AISNTRGVGLNTIY
abundance: NA
v_gene: TRBV10-3
j_gene: TRBJ1-3